These T cell receptor beta chains were read from a single sample in a study of cytomegalovirus exposure and HLA in healthy donors. The assay was immunoSEQ multiplex PCR, and TCRdb's table has in-frame clones only and misses some. The top ten clones hold around 5.2% of a sample with fewer than 150,000 clones, around three quarters of them seen once. The sequenced sample consisted of PBMCs. The receptor source for this set is a man aged 50-59 years in good health and CMV-seropositive. CDR3s include the opening cysteine and the closing phenylalanine or tryptophan. A D gene is named only where the DNA matches it firmly. A clone size is listed for some rows: how often the clone was seen (once, few, many), or a class if it is expanded.

d_call: TRBD2; cdr3_length: 15; v_call: TRBV6-1; clone_size: .; j_call: TRBJ2-7; cdr3_aa: CASSEEAGGPYEQYF; cdr3_nt: TGTGCCAGCAGTGAAGAGGCGGGGGGCCCCTACGAGCAGTACTTC
d_call: .; cdr3_length: 13; v_call: TRBV2; clone_size: .; j_call: TRBJ1-5; cdr3_aa: CASSDGQQQPQHF; cdr3_nt: TGTGCCAGCAGTGACGGACAGCAACAGCCCCAGCATTTT
d_call: .; cdr3_length: 15; v_call: TRBV6-5; clone_size: .; j_call: TRBJ1-1; cdr3_aa: CASSYGLGRHTEAFF; cdr3_nt: TGTGCCAGCAGTTACGGTCTGGGGCGACACACTGAAGCTTTCTTT
d_call: TRBD2; cdr3_length: 15; v_call: TRBV5-1; clone_size: few; j_call: TRBJ2-1; cdr3_aa: CASSLDSGRASEQFF; cdr3_nt: TGCGCCAGCAGCTTGGATAGCGGGAGGGCCAGTGAGCAGTTCTTC
d_call: TRBD1; cdr3_length: 14; v_call: TRBV6-5; clone_size: .; j_call: TRBJ1-2; cdr3_aa: CASTNRGGTYGYTF; cdr3_nt: TGTGCCAGCACCAACAGGGGAGGTACTTATGGCTACACCTTC
d_call: TRBD1; cdr3_length: 15; v_call: TRBV4-1; clone_size: .; j_call: TRBJ2-5; cdr3_aa: CASSLGQGARETQYF; cdr3_nt: TGCGCCAGCAGCCTGGGACAGGGGGCGCGGGAGACCCAGTACTTC
d_call: TRBD2; cdr3_length: 16; v_call: TRBV6-5; clone_size: .; j_call: TRBJ2-7; cdr3_aa: CASSYSKPSGAYEQYF; cdr3_nt: TGTGCCAGCAGTTACTCGAAGCCTAGCGGGGCCTACGAGCAGTACTTC
d_call: TRBD2; cdr3_length: 13; v_call: TRBV28; clone_size: .; j_call: TRBJ2-7; cdr3_aa: CASSPYTSDEQYF; cdr3_nt: TGTGCCAGCAGCCCTTACACTAGCGACGAGCAGTACTTC
d_call: .; cdr3_length: 14; v_call: TRBV6-5; clone_size: .; j_call: TRBJ1-5; cdr3_aa: CASSSGTYLQPQHF; cdr3_nt: TGTGCCAGCAGTTCGGGAACCTACCTCCAGCCCCAGCATTTT
d_call: .; cdr3_length: 13; v_call: TRBV29-1; clone_size: .; j_call: TRBJ2-3; cdr3_aa: CSVEDQAPDTQYF; cdr3_nt: TGCAGCGTTGAAGATCAAGCCCCAGATACGCAGTATTTT
d_call: .; cdr3_length: 14; v_call: TRBV25-1; clone_size: .; j_call: TRBJ1-4; cdr3_aa: CASSGQSTNEKLFF; cdr3_nt: TGTGCCAGCAGTGGACAGAGTACTAATGAAAAACTGTTTTTT
d_call: .; cdr3_length: 16; v_call: TRBV28; clone_size: .; j_call: TRBJ1-1; cdr3_aa: CASSFLRTAATTEAFF; cdr3_nt: TGTGCCAGCAGTTTCCTCCGGACAGCTGCTACTACTGAAGCTTTCTTT
d_call: TRBD1; cdr3_length: 17; v_call: TRBV11-2; clone_size: .; j_call: TRBJ2-2; cdr3_aa: CASSSRGWRANTGELFF; cdr3_nt: TGTGCCAGCAGTTCCAGGGGGTGGCGGGCGAACACCGGGGAGCTGTTTTTT
d_call: .; cdr3_length: 14; v_call: TRBV9; clone_size: .; j_call: TRBJ2-5; cdr3_aa: CASSVGGVEETQYF; cdr3_nt: TGTGCCAGCAGCGTAGGGGGGGTTGAGGAGACCCAGTACTTC
d_call: .; cdr3_length: 13; v_call: TRBV7-2; clone_size: .; j_call: TRBJ1-1; cdr3_aa: CASSPGQNTEAFF; cdr3_nt: TGTGCCAGCAGCCCGGGACAGAACACTGAAGCTTTCTTT
d_call: TRBD1; cdr3_length: 12; v_call: TRBV30; clone_size: .; j_call: TRBJ1-2; cdr3_aa: CASGRGLYGYTF; cdr3_nt: TGTGCCTCGGGCAGGGGGCTTTATGGCTACACCTTC
d_call: .; cdr3_length: 16; v_call: TRBV6-1; clone_size: .; j_call: TRBJ1-5; cdr3_aa: CASSEALMVGGQPQHF; cdr3_nt: TGTGCCAGCAGTGAAGCGCTGATGGTAGGCGGGCAGCCCCAGCATTTT
d_call: TRBD1; cdr3_length: 15; v_call: TRBV6-5; clone_size: .; j_call: TRBJ1-4; cdr3_aa: CASSYQTGFGEKLFF; cdr3_nt: TGTGCCAGCAGTTACCAGACAGGGTTTGGGGAAAAACTGTTTTTT
d_call: .; cdr3_length: 15; v_call: TRBV5-1; clone_size: once; j_call: TRBJ1-2; cdr3_aa: CASSSAGIPRYGYTF; cdr3_nt: TGCGCCAGCAGCTCTGCGGGGATCCCCCGCTATGGCTACACCTTC
d_call: TRBD2; cdr3_length: 17; v_call: TRBV7-9; clone_size: .; j_call: TRBJ2-3; cdr3_aa: CASSPSGVGLARRTQYF; cdr3_nt: TGTGCCAGCAGCCCGTCAGGGGTGGGACTAGCGAGGCGCACGCAGTATTTT
d_call: .; cdr3_length: 17; v_call: TRBV7-3; clone_size: .; j_call: TRBJ1-4; cdr3_aa: CASSLTGGFATNEKLFF; cdr3_nt: TGTGCCAGCAGCTTAACGGGGGGATTTGCAACTAATGAAAAACTGTTTTTT
d_call: .; cdr3_length: 12; v_call: TRBV30; clone_size: .; j_call: TRBJ2-1; cdr3_aa: CAWSVGSPEQFF; cdr3_nt: TGTGCCTGGAGTGTTGGTAGCCCAGAGCAGTTCTTC
d_call: .; cdr3_length: 14; v_call: TRBV7-2; clone_size: .; j_call: TRBJ1-2; cdr3_aa: CASSLGRGAEGYTF; cdr3_nt: TGTGCCAGCAGCCTCGGGCGGGGGGCTGAGGGCTACACCTTC
d_call: TRBD1; cdr3_length: 15; v_call: TRBV7-9; clone_size: .; j_call: TRBJ1-4; cdr3_aa: CASSLTGTETEKLFF; cdr3_nt: TGTGCCAGCAGCTTGACCGGGACAGAGACTGAAAAACTGTTTTTT
d_call: .; cdr3_length: 15; v_call: TRBV18; clone_size: .; j_call: TRBJ2-2; cdr3_aa: CASSPRQANTGELFF; cdr3_nt: TGTGCCAGCTCACCACGTCAGGCCAACACCGGGGAGCTGTTTTTT
d_call: .; cdr3_length: 14; v_call: TRBV5-5; clone_size: once; j_call: TRBJ1-1; cdr3_aa: CASSLNPGSTEAFF; cdr3_nt: TGTGCCAGCAGCTTGAACCCAGGCTCCACTGAAGCTTTCTTT
d_call: TRBD2; cdr3_length: 16; v_call: TRBV9; clone_size: .; j_call: TRBJ2-1; cdr3_aa: CASSVLGGGATNEQFF; cdr3_nt: TGTGCCAGCAGCGTTTTAGGCGGGGGGGCCACGAATGAGCAGTTCTTC
d_call: TRBD1; cdr3_length: 19; v_call: TRBV7-9; clone_size: .; j_call: TRBJ2-2; cdr3_aa: CASSPHSGQGALISGELFF; cdr3_nt: TGTGCCAGCAGCCCCCACTCCGGACAGGGGGCCCTCATATCCGGGGAGCTGTTTTTT
d_call: .; cdr3_length: 13; v_call: TRBV7-8; clone_size: few; j_call: TRBJ2-2; cdr3_aa: CASSLSPGRELFF; cdr3_nt: TGTGCCAGCAGCTTAAGTCCTGGCAGGGAGCTGTTTTTT
d_call: TRBD2; cdr3_length: 15; v_call: TRBV4-1; clone_size: .; j_call: TRBJ2-7; cdr3_aa: CTSSQGTSGGYEQYF; cdr3_nt: TGCACCAGCAGCCAAGGGACTAGCGGAGGGTACGAGCAGTACTTC
d_call: .; cdr3_length: 18; v_call: TRBV4-2; clone_size: .; j_call: TRBJ2-5; cdr3_aa: CASSQVGFFRGIQETQYF; cdr3_nt: TGTGCCAGCAGCCAAGTTGGTTTCTTTAGGGGGATCCAAGAGACCCAGTACTTC
d_call: .; cdr3_length: 15; v_call: TRBV18; clone_size: .; j_call: TRBJ1-5; cdr3_aa: CASSPGRGGNQPQHF; cdr3_nt: TGTGCCAGCTCACCAGGGCGGGGCGGCAATCAGCCCCAGCATTTT
d_call: TRBD2; cdr3_length: 16; v_call: TRBV27; clone_size: few; j_call: TRBJ2-7; cdr3_aa: CASSSWGTSGTSEQYF; cdr3_nt: TGTGCCAGCAGTTCCTGGGGGACTAGCGGGACTTCCGAGCAGTACTTC
d_call: .; cdr3_length: 15; v_call: TRBV6-6; clone_size: .; j_call: TRBJ1-5; cdr3_aa: CASRPSTGFGQPQHF; cdr3_nt: TGTGCCAGCAGACCCTCCACAGGGTTCGGTCAGCCCCAGCATTTT
d_call: TRBD1; cdr3_length: 15; v_call: TRBV15; clone_size: .; j_call: TRBJ2-1; cdr3_aa: CATSRGGQGSNEQFF; cdr3_nt: TGTGCCACCAGCAGAGGGGGACAGGGGAGTAATGAGCAGTTCTTC
d_call: .; cdr3_length: 14; v_call: TRBV4-2; clone_size: .; j_call: TRBJ1-5; cdr3_aa: CASSQGASNQPQHF; cdr3_nt: TGTGCCAGCAGCCAGGGGGCCTCCAATCAGCCCCAGCATTTT
d_call: .; cdr3_length: 12; v_call: TRBV29-1; clone_size: .; j_call: TRBJ2-5; cdr3_aa: CSVADSLETQYF; cdr3_nt: TGCAGCGTTGCGGACTCTTTGGAGACCCAGTACTTC
d_call: .; cdr3_length: 14; v_call: TRBV10-2; clone_size: .; j_call: TRBJ2-7; cdr3_aa: CASGRATGAREQYF; cdr3_nt: TGCGCCAGCGGCAGGGCGACAGGAGCCCGAGAGCAGTACTTC
d_call: .; cdr3_length: 16; v_call: TRBV7-2; clone_size: .; j_call: TRBJ1-4; cdr3_aa: CASSLILGAVGEKLFF; cdr3_nt: TGTGCCAGCAGCTTAATACTGGGGGCGGTAGGGGAAAAACTGTTTTTT
d_call: .; cdr3_length: 15; v_call: TRBV10-3; clone_size: .; j_call: TRBJ1-2; cdr3_aa: CAISESRLAGYGYTF; cdr3_nt: TGTGCCATCAGTGAGTCCCGGCTCGCGGGCTATGGCTACACCTTC
d_call: TRBD1; cdr3_length: 14; v_call: TRBV6-5; clone_size: .; j_call: TRBJ2-7; cdr3_aa: CASRASGGTYEQYF; cdr3_nt: TGTGCCAGCAGGGCGTCAGGGGGCACCTACGAGCAGTACTTC
d_call: .; cdr3_length: 16; v_call: TRBV21-1; clone_size: .; j_call: TRBJ1-5; cdr3_aa: CASTWRTGDYNQPQHF; cdr3_nt: TGTGCCAGCACCTGGAGGACAGGGGACTACAATCAGCCCCAGCATTTT
d_call: TRBD1; cdr3_length: 13; v_call: TRBV6-1; clone_size: .; j_call: TRBJ2-3; cdr3_aa: CASQDRVPDTQYF; cdr3_nt: TGTGCCAGCCAGGACAGGGTCCCAGATACGCAGTATTTT
d_call: TRBD2; cdr3_length: 15; v_call: TRBV6-5; clone_size: .; j_call: TRBJ2-2; cdr3_aa: CASSREGPVTGELFF; cdr3_nt: TGTGCCAGCAGCCGGGAGGGCCCGGTTACCGGGGAGCTGTTTTTT